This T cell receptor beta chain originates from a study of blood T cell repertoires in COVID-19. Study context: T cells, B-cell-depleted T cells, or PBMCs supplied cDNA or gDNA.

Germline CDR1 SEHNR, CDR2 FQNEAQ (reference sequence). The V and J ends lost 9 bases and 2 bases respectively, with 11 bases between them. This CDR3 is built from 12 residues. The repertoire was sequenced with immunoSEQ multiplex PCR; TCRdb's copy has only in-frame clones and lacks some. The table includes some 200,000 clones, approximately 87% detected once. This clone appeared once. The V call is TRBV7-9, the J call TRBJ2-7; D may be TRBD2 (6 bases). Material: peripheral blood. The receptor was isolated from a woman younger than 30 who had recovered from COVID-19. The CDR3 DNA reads TGTGCCAGTTCGACTAGTCCCTACGAGCAGTACTTC. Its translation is CASSTSPYEQYF.